This T cell receptor beta chain derives from a study of blood T cell repertoires in COVID-19. Study background: COVID-19 samples, acute and convalescent, were from the United States, Italy and Spain.

The CDR3 consists of 13 residues. The germline V gene encodes CDR1 KGHSH and CDR2 LQKENI. Trimming took 3 bases from V and 6 from J, leaving 11 bases between them. Measured with immunoSEQ multiplex PCR; TCRdb has only the in-frame clones, and not every one. Altogether under 300,000 clones are present, about 88% being singletons, with the ten largest covering 4% to 5%. The chain employs TRBV18 and TRBJ1-1, with D tentatively TRBD1 (6 bases). The source is a woman aged 35 to 49 who had recovered from COVID-19. Sequenced sample: peripheral blood. The CDR3 sequence: CASSPNTGSEAFF. CDR3 sequence (DNA): TGTGCCAGCTCACCTAACACAGGGTCTGAAGCTTTCTTT.